This T cell receptor (beta chain) appears in the sequencing data of a study of early T cells in non-severe SARS-CoV-2 infection. TCRdb used MiXCR to reprocess the 5' RACE reads, holding one entry per CDR3 protein. The data show some 57,000 distinct CDR3 sequences, roughly an eighth seen once. The CDR3 loop spans 16 amino acids. The germline CDR1 and CDR2 sequences are LGHDT and YNNKEL (reference sequence). The V gene lost 4 bases and the J gene lost 5 bases, with 20 bases spanning the gap. This clonotype occurred many times. The clonotype originates from an adult who was a healthcare worker with PCR-confirmed SARS-CoV-2 infection or an uninfected control (not recorded which). Sequencing was done on a sample of whole blood. This chain joins TRBV3-1 and TRBJ2-5, with D possibly being TRBD2 (6 bases). CDR3 coding DNA: TGTGCCAGCAGCCGCCCATCCGGCGGGGCTAGGGAGACCCAGTACTTC. Amino acids: CASSRPSGGARETQYF.